This TCR beta chain is from a study of blood T cell repertoires in COVID-19. As for the study in general: The study drew acute and convalescent COVID-19 samples from the United States, Italy and Spain. Nucleic acid was either cDNA or gDNA, and it came from T cells, B-cell-depleted T cells, or PBMCs.

The CDR3 totals 14 residues. The ends lost 4 bases at V and 6 bases at J; junction bases unmatched: 6. Germline V gene data show CDR1 as SGHTS and CDR2 as YDEGEE. Under the authors' procedure: The authors estimated nucleated cell counts from reference gene primer amplification. The method was immunoSEQ multiplex PCR; TCRdb's version includes in-frame clones alone and lacks a portion of them. V and J calls and clone size are copied from that table; D and trimming were computed from the DNA. The top ten hold around two fifths of the sample, which has 99,000 or so clones, 65% to 90% seen once. Sample: peripheral blood. The origin of this receptor is a man at least 80 years old with acute or convalescent COVID-19. This chain connects TRBV5-8 to TRBJ2-3; 9 bases are a match to TRBD2. Written as DNA, the CDR3 is TGTGCCAGCAGCCCCGGACTAGCGTGGGATACGCAGTATTTT. Its translation is CASSPGLAWDTQYF.